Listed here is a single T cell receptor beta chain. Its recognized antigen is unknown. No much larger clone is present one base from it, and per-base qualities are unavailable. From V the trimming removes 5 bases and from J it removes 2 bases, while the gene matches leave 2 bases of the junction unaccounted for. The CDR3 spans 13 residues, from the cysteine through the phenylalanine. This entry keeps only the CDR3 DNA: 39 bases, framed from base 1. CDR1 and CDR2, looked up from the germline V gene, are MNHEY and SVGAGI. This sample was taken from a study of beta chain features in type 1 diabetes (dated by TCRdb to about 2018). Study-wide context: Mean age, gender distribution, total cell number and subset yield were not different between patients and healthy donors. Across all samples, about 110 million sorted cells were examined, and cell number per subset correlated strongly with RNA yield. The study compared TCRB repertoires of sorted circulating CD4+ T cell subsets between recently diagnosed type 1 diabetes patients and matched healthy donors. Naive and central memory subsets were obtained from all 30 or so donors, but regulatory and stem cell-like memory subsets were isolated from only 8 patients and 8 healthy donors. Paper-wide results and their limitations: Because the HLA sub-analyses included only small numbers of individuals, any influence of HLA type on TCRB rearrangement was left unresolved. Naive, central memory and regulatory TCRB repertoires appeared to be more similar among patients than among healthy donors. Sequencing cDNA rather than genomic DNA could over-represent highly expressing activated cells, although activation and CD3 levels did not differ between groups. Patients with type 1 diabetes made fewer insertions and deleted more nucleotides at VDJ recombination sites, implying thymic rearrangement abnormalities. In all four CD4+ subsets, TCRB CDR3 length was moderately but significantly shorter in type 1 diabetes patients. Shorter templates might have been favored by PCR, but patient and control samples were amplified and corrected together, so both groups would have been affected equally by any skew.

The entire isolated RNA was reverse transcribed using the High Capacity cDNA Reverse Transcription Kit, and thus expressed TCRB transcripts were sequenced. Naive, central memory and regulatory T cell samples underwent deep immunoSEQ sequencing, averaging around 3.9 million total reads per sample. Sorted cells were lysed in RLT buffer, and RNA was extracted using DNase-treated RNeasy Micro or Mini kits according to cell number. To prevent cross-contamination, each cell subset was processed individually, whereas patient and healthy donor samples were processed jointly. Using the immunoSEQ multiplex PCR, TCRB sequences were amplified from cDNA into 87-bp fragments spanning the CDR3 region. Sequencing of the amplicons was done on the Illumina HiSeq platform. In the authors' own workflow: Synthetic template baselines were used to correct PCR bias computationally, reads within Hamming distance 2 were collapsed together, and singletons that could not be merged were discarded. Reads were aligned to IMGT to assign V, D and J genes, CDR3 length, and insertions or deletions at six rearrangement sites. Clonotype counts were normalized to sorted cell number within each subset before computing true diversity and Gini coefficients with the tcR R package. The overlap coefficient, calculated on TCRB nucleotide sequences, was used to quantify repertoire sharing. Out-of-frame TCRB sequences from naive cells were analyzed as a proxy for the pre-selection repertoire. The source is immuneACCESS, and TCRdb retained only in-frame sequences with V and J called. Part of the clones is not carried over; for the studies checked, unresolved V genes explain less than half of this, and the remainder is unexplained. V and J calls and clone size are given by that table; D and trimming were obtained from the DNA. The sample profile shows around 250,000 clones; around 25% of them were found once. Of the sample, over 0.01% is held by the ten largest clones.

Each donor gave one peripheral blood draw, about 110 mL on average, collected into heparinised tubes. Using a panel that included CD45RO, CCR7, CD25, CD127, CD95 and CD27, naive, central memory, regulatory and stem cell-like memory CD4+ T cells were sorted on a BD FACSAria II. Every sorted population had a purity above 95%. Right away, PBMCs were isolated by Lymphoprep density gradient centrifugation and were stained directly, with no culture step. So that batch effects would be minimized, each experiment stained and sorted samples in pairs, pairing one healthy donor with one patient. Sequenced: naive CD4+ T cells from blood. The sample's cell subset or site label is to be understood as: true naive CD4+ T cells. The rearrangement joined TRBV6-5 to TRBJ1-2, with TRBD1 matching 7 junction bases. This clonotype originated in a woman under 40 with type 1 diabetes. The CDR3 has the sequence CASSQGVNYGYTF. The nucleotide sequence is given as TGTGCCAGCAGTCAGGGGGTGAACTATGGCTACACCTTC.